Listed below are T cell receptor beta chains from one sample, sequenced in a study of blood T cell repertoires in COVID-19. Using immunoSEQ multiplex PCR, the repertoire was profiled, and TCRdb retains in-frame clones only, with some absent. The table shows just over 150,000 clones, with about 92% occurring only once. The sample consisted of peripheral blood. The origin of the receptors is a man aged 25 to 45 with COVID-19, enrolled during active disease. CDR3s include the opening cysteine and the closing phenylalanine or tryptophan. The order of the fields is J gene, D gene, clone size, V gene, CDR3 protein, CDR3 DNA. The D gene is left open where the match is weak. Some rows mark clone size as missing; the rest say once, few, many or name a class of expanded clone.

TRBJ2-1 TRBD1 few TRBV4-3 CASSPGSGQRNNEQFF TGCGCCAGCAGCCCAGGCTCGGGACAGAGAAACAATGAGCAGTTCTTC
TRBJ1-1 . . TRBV7-9 CASSSGGVNTEAFF TGTGCCAGCAGCTCTGGAGGGGTGAACACTGAAGCTTTCTTT
TRBJ1-1 TRBD1 . TRBV6-5 CASRGQGLNTEAFF TGTGCCAGCAGGGGACAGGGGTTGAACACTGAAGCTTTCTTT
TRBJ2-7 . . TRBV5-6 CASSFSYRSPPGGTYEQYF TGTGCCAGCAGCTTCTCCTACAGGAGTCCCCCAGGTGGCACCTACGAGCAGTACTTC
TRBJ2-4 . . TRBV19 CASSMPGDIQYF TGTGCCAGTAGTATGCCCGGAGACATTCAGTACTTC
TRBJ2-7 TRBD1 few TRBV10-1 CASSEFGQGVEQYF TGCGCCAGCAGTGAGTTCGGACAGGGGGTTGAGCAGTACTTC
TRBJ2-1 . . TRBV13 CASSLGLNRVRDEQFF TGTGCCAGCAGCTTAGGCCTAAACAGGGTTCGGGATGAGCAGTTCTTC
TRBJ1-2 TRBD1 few TRBV7-2 CASSLVSGGLTYGYTF TGTGCCAGCAGCTTGGTCTCAGGGGGCCTAACCTATGGCTACACCTTC
TRBJ2-7 . . TRBV7-2 CASSLGGPFEQYF TGTGCCAGCAGCTTAGGCGGGCCTTTCGAGCAGTACTTC
TRBJ2-5 . few TRBV28 CASSLFSDQETQYF TGTGCCAGCAGTTTATTTAGCGACCAAGAGACCCAGTACTTC
TRBJ1-2 . . TRBV18 CASSPRVLGGYTF TGTGCCAGCTCACCCAGGGTCCTAGGTGGCTACACCTTC
TRBJ1-1 TRBD1 . TRBV16 CASSQLGQSGTEAFF TGTGCCAGCAGCCAACTGGGACAGAGCGGCACTGAAGCTTTCTTT
TRBJ1-3 . . TRBV19 CARRPAEYSGNTIYF TGTGCCAGGAGGCCGGCGGAGTACTCTGGAAACACCATATATTTT
TRBJ2-5 . . TRBV2 CASSGGGGMETQYF TGTGCCAGCAGTGGTGGAGGGGGCATGGAGACCCAGTACTTC
TRBJ2-1 TRBD2 once TRBV4-3 CASSQGVLTSGGENEQFF TGCGCCAGCAGCCAAGGGGTTTTGACTAGCGGGGGGGAGAATGAGCAGTTCTTC
TRBJ2-1 TRBD1 . TRBV7-3 CASSLGTGGLNEQFF TGTGCCAGCAGCCTAGGGACAGGGGGCCTCAATGAGCAGTTCTTC
TRBJ1-1 TRBD1 . TRBV5-1 CASSSGTGNTEAFF TGCGCCAGCAGCTCCGGGACAGGGAACACTGAAGCTTTCTTT
TRBJ1-5 . . TRBV27 CASSFRAGASNQPQHF TGTGCCAGCAGTTTTCGAGCAGGGGCCAGCAATCAGCCCCAGCATTTT
TRBJ2-7 . . TRBV11-2 CASSLEGGRGSYEQYF TGTGCCAGCAGCTTAGAAGGGGGTAGGGGCTCCTACGAGCAGTACTTC
TRBJ1-2 . . TRBV6-4 CASRAPGTKGGYTF TGTGCCAGCAGGGCCCCGGGGACTAAGGGAGGCTACACCTTC
TRBJ2-7 TRBD2 . TRBV5-4 CASSLGSGGGYEQYF TGTGCCAGCAGCTTGGGTTCTGGGGGGGGATACGAGCAGTACTTC
TRBJ2-2 . . TRBV5-6 CASSPQRSNTGELFF TGTGCCAGCAGCCCCCAGCGCTCGAACACCGGGGAGCTGTTTTTT
TRBJ1-2 . . TRBV19 CASSINLNYGYTF TGTGCCAGTAGTATAAATCTTAACTATGGCTACACCTTC
TRBJ2-7 . once TRBV25-1 CASSLPGRSYEQYF TGTGCCAGCAGTCTCCCAGGCCGCTCCTACGAGCAGTACTTC
TRBJ2-5 . . TRBV5-1 CASSPGDSEGETQYF TGCGCCAGCAGCCCGGGGGACAGCGAGGGGGAGACCCAGTACTTC
TRBJ2-7 . once TRBV4-3 CASSQADRDSYEQYF TGCGCCAGCAGCCAAGCCGACAGAGACTCCTACGAGCAGTACTTC
TRBJ2-2 . . TRBV27 CASSSIRNTGELFF TGTGCCAGCAGTTCTATCCGGAACACCGGGGAGCTGTTTTTT
TRBJ2-1 . . TRBV2 CASSEAWLANEQFF TGTGCCAGCAGTGAGGCGTGGCTAGCTAATGAGCAGTTCTTC
TRBJ1-1 TRBD1 . TRBV27 CASSAAGTGLNTEAFF TGTGCCAGCAGTGCCGCCGGGACAGGCCTGAACACTGAAGCTTTCTTT
TRBJ1-1 . . TRBV4-3 CASSRGGSTEAFF TGCGCCAGCAGCCGGGGGGGAAGCACTGAAGCTTTCTTT
TRBJ2-2 . . TRBV27 CASAGGLRGGELFF TGTGCCAGCGCTGGCGGACTAAGGGGCGGGGAGCTGTTTTTT
TRBJ2-1 TRBD1 . TRBV19 CASRQGAIEQFF TGTGCCAGTAGACAGGGGGCAATTGAGCAGTTCTTC
TRBJ1-1 . . TRBV10-3 CAISEGQSELNTEAFF TGTGCCATCAGTGAGGGACAAAGTGAACTGAACACTGAAGCTTTCTTT
TRBJ2-1 TRBD2 . TRBV24-1 CATSDSGLINEQFF TGTGCCACCAGTGATTCGGGACTAATAAATGAGCAGTTCTTC
TRBJ2-3 . . TRBV7-3 CASSLVGGAIDTQYF TGTGCCAGCAGCTTAGTGGGCGGGGCGATAGATACGCAGTATTTT
TRBJ1-2 . . TRBV19 CASSIRTEDYGYTF TGTGCCAGTAGTATACGGACAGAAGACTATGGCTACACCTTC
TRBJ1-5 TRBD1 . TRBV11-3 CASSLPDRGHQPQHF TGTGCCAGCAGCTTACCGGACAGGGGGCATCAGCCCCAGCATTTT
TRBJ2-1 TRBD2 . TRBV19 CATGTSGGDEQFF TGTGCCACGGGGACTAGCGGGGGGGATGAGCAGTTCTTC
TRBJ2-1 . . TRBV24-1 CATSDPRARLDEQFF TGTGCCACCAGTGATCCCAGGGCCCGCCTGGATGAGCAGTTCTTC
TRBJ1-2 TRBD1 . TRBV9 CASSDRTGADYGYTF TGTGCCAGCAGCGATCGGACAGGGGCGGACTATGGCTACACCTTC
TRBJ1-5 . once TRBV28 CASSKADRGYQPQHF TGTGCCAGCAGTAAAGCGGACAGAGGCTATCAGCCCCAGCATTTT
TRBJ2-1 TRBD1 . TRBV6-5 CASAQDRGYNEQFF TGTGCCAGTGCCCAGGACAGGGGGTACAATGAGCAGTTCTTC
TRBJ1-2 TRBD1 once TRBV6-5 CASRRTGYLYGYTF TGTGCCAGCAGGCGGACAGGGTACCTCTATGGCTACACCTTC
TRBJ2-7 TRBD1 . TRBV13 CASSYGQGPYEQYF TGTGCCAGCAGCTATGGACAGGGTCCCTACGAGCAGTACTTC
TRBJ1-1 TRBD1 . TRBV4-3 CASSRGQGGSMNTEAFF TGCGCCAGCAGTCGTGGACAGGGCGGTAGTATGAACACTGAAGCTTTCTTT
TRBJ1-1 . . TRBV2 CASSVGRSSTEAFF TGTGCCAGCAGTGTGGGCCGGTCGAGCACTGAAGCTTTCTTT
TRBJ1-4 TRBD1 . TRBV2 CASSSGQGAPRNEKLFF TGTGCCAGCAGCTCGGGACAGGGGGCGCCGCGGAATGAAAAACTGTTTTTT
TRBJ2-2 . . TRBV4-1 CASSPPGGTGELFF TGCGCCAGCAGCCCCCCGGGTGGGACCGGGGAGCTGTTTTTT
TRBJ1-5 TRBD1 . TRBV6-2/TRBV6-3 CASSYARTGGGQPQHF TGTGCCAGCAGTTACGCGAGGACAGGGGGCGGTCAGCCCCAGCATTTT
TRBJ2-1 . . TRBV12-3/TRBV12-4 CASSLSLGNEQFF TGTGCCAGCAGTCTATCACTCGGCAATGAGCAGTTCTTC
TRBJ2-7 . . TRBV6-2/TRBV6-3 CASSYMTGGWEPAWRQYF TGTGCCAGCAGTTATATGACAGGCGGTTGGGAGCCCGCATGGAGGCAGTACTTC